The text below deals with one TCR beta chain. The antigen it binds to is not known. Base-call qualities are not available, and no considerably larger clone is one nucleotide away. This sample stems from a study of cytomegalovirus exposure and HLA in healthy donors (dated by TCRdb to 2017 to 2019). In the study overall: In an earlier analysis of 550 to 750 of the donors, approximately 260 Gb of sequence data and 100 million or so unique TCR beta sequences from 150 million to 200 million T cells were reported. A later analysis re-examined previously published TCR beta repertoires from roughly 650 donors and added high-resolution HLA genotyping to investigate patterns of TCR occurrence. An earlier analysis of roughly 600 of the donors used high-throughput TCR beta sequencing to judge whether each TCR beta V gene segment behaved as functional or pseudogenic. The study combined high-throughput TCR immunosequencing, statistical association of individual TCRs with disease status, and machine learning to predict cytomegalovirus infection status. Using immunosequencing, the study profiled T cell repertoires from fewer than 850 subjects and related those repertoires to cytomegalovirus serostatus. On average, about 240,000 unique TCR beta nucleotide sequences were sequenced per donor among 398 genotyped donors of the cohort, with roughly 19% of those sequences being non-productive. In addition to the first cohort of approximately 670 subjects, a separate validation cohort of 100 to 150 different subjects was used. The aim of the study was to test whether cataloging public T cell receptors could identify signatures of past pathogen exposure. Roughly 5 DR-DQ haplotypes were handled as single units for association and clustering because linkage in the cohort was strong. Donor age, sex, ethnicity and CMV serostatus were compiled alongside the repertoire data. All discovery cohort repertoires had been generated on a single sequencing platform. An early release covering 550 to 700 HLA-typed donors comprised about 300 gigabases of sequencing data and around 80 million unique TCR sequences. A later genetic analysis took genome-wide SNP genotypes for about 55% of the roughly 700 donors and used that subset as a discovery cohort. Both class I and class II loci were covered by HLA typing, at four-digit resolution. In the later analysis, no new phenotypic data were used to find candidate immune exposures; instead, reliance was placed on TCR beta sequences and their occurrence across donors. The number of typed donors differed by locus: 629-630 for A, B, C, DRB1 and DQB1; some 500 for DQA1; 606 for DPA1; and 450 to 480 for DPB1. Of the 350 to 450 genotyped donors, roughly 80% fell in the genetic ancestry cluster associated with self-reported Caucasian donors.

The CDR3, cysteine through phenylalanine, is 13 amino acids long. Only CDR3 DNA is held: 39 bases, read in frame from base 1. Unmatched junction bases come to 4, with V trimmed by 7 bases and J by 4 bases. The germline V gene (reference sequence) supplies CDR1 LNHDA and CDR2 SQIVND. The cohort comprised some 700 healthy bone marrow donors. Cohort members were all nominally healthy when sampled, although unrecorded immune exposures were likely present. The donor tested CMV seronegative, placing the donor among the 350 or so seronegative members of the cohort. A peripheral blood sample was provided by each donor, and peripheral blood mononuclear cells were used for TCR beta sequencing. The Qiagen DNeasy Blood Extraction Kit was used to extract genomic DNA from the blood cell samples. Library preparation was by the immunoSEQ multiplex PCR assay. For the multiplex PCR, a mixture combining 60 forward primers for TCR Vbeta segments and 13 reverse primers for TCR Jbeta segments was used. A multiplex PCR assay on genomic DNA amplified the CDR3 region of rearranged TCR beta genes. On the Illumina HiSeq System, the amplified TCR beta libraries were sequenced as 87-base-pair reads. Turning to the authors' computational methods: A later analysis tallied 75 million to 85 million unique TCR beta chains across the 700 or so repertoires, and 10 million to 11 million of those chains were shared by two or more donors. Raw reads were error-corrected and collapsed into unique sequences by a nearest-neighbor algorithm in which closely related sequences were merged to remove PCR and sequencing errors. To assign V, D and J gene segments, CDR3 sequences were aligned to IMGT reference sequences. For a sequence to be retained, at least a six-nucleotide match to both a V gene segment and a J gene segment was required. A rearrangement counted as productive if the CDR3 had no stop codons and remained in frame with V and J, and every other rearrangement counted as non-productive. CDR3 was defined by IMGT convention, running from the second conserved V-encoded cysteine to the conserved J-encoded phenylalanine. The earlier analysis of around 640 of the donors excluded sequences that lacked an unambiguous match to a single V gene segment. An earlier analysis of 587 of the donors called V segments functional above 56.7% productive rearrangements and segregating when the between-donor standard deviation exceeded 5%. To diagnose cytomegalovirus status from the catalog of TCR beta chain sequences, a statistical classification framework was built. In a later analysis, V and J genes were assigned by comparing TCR nucleotide sequences against IMGT/GENE-DB human TR gene sequences. In a later analysis, CDR3 sequences and most-parsimonious VDJ recombination scenarios were assigned using the TCRdist pipeline. In a later analysis, each TCR beta chain was defined by its CDR3 amino acid sequence together with its V-gene family, and reads lacking a unique V-gene family were excluded. As a way to deal with suspected cross-contamination and a sequencing artifact, a later analysis dropped 450 to 700 nucleotide sequences that were highly shared and had low generation probability. In a later analysis, a clonal expansion index for each public chain was calculated from normalized within-repertoire ranks of inferred template counts. In a later analysis, generation probabilities were computed with a VDJ recombination model fitted to out-of-frame rearrangements, and the resulting probabilities were checked against IGoR. In a later analysis, hypergeometric tests were used to score TCR-TCR, TCR-HLA and TCR-CMV co-occurrence, with a repertoire-size bias correction applied to TCR pairs. In a later analysis, false discovery rates were estimated by permuting HLA or CMV assignments 20 times. In a later analysis, co-occurring TCRs were grouped using DBSCAN, and TCRdist sequence similarity was added for clustering within HLA-allele-positive subsets. Co-occurrence clustering excluded repertoires with fewer than 30,000 or more than 120,000 public chains, plus five with anomalous nucleotide sharing. Drawn from immuneACCESS, this table holds only the in-frame rearrangements with V and J called that TCRdb kept. Clones are partly lost; checked studies trace under half to an unresolved V gene and leave the rest unexplained. V, J and clone size were drawn from that table, and D and trimming were deduced from the DNA. Present in this sample are approximately 160,000 clones, approximately 73% of which were seen just once. Of the sample, approximately 1.5% is held by the ten largest clones.

What the authors observed across the whole study: An earlier analysis of around 500 of the donors showed that most TCR beta V segments appeared in productive rearrangements either about 87% or about 30% of the time, which broadly matched IMGT annotations. In the study, 150 to 200 TCR beta chains were listed as associated with cytomegalovirus. A further reported finding was that TCR beta sequences accurately predicted the HLA-A and HLA-B alleles for most subjects in the first cohort. Specific HLA alleles were associated with about 17,000 TCR beta sequences at a false discovery rate of 0.05 in a later analysis. Linkage disequilibrium might explain the correlated functional status among segregating V segments, but an unknown experimental factor could not be ruled out. In a later analysis, HLA-associated TCR beta chains were found to be more clonally expanded and to have lower generation probabilities than equally common non-associated chains. The classifier was reported to diagnose cytomegalovirus status with high specificity and sensitivity in both the original cohort and the validation cohort. A few of the identified cytomegalovirus-associated TCR beta chains were confirmed in vitro to be specific for cytomegalovirus antigens. A later analysis found that TCR association rates varied across HLA loci, with DRB1 alleles showing the most associated TCRs and HLA-C alleles the fewest. Only TCR beta chains were sequenced in this cohort, and the absence of alpha or paired-chain data limited detectable features. Sequencing depth was assumed to be roughly uniform across donors in the presence/absence analyses, though that assumption may not hold. According to a later analysis, most CMV-associated TCR beta chains appeared to be HLA-restricted, and the HLA associations seemed to be driven largely by CMV exposure. Most TCR sequences were seen in very few donors, while some public TCRs were found in many individuals. A cluster of highly shared sequence variants was judged likely to be a technical artifact of the sequencing pipeline. The authors suggested that the approach could potentially be generalized to other disease states and immunological phenotypes. HLA typing was unavailable for some donors at each locus, so association tests used only the typed subset. Because the 87-base-pair reads could not distinguish some IMGT-functional V segments, including TRBV6-2 and TRBV6-3, those segments were excluded. Assigning TCR associations to individual alleles was difficult when HLA alleles, especially DR and DQ, strongly co-occurred. According to a later analysis, parvovirus B19, influenza, CMV and Epstein-Barr virus appeared linked to several top co-occurrence clusters. According to a later genetic analysis, donors in an Asian-associated ancestry cluster had fewer N-insertions in productive TCRs than the roughly 670-donor mean. For the cohort, immune exposure information was limited to CMV serostatus. The earlier analysis of approximately 590 of the donors excluded about 16 rarely observed V segments, including chromosome 9 orphons, because counts were too low. A later genetic analysis associated a missense DCLRE1C variant with V-gene and J-gene trimming of TCR beta chains, and an independent cohort replicated the association.

The rearrangement joined TRBV19 to TRBJ1-1, and 9 junction bases match TRBD1. The receptor's source is a man in his forties or fifties in good health and CMV-seronegative. Sequencing input: PBMCs. The DNA sequence is given as TGTGCCAGTACCCAGACAGGGGGCACTGAAGCTTTCTTT. It specifies CASTQTGGTEAFF.